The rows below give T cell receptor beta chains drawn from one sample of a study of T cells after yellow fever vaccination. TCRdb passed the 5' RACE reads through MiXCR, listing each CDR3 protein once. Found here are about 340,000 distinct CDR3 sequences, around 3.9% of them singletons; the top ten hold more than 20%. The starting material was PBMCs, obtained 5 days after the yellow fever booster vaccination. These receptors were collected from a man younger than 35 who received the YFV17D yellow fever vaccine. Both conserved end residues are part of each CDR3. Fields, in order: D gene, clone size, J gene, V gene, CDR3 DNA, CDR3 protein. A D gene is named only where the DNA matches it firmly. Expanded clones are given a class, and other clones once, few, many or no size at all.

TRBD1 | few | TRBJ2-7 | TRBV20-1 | TGCAGTGCTACCCAATACCGGGACAGGGGGATCTACGAGCAGTACTTC | CSATQYRDRGIYEQYF
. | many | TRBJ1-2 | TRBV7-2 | TGTGCCAGCAGCTTAAGCCGAAACTATGGCTACACCTTC | CASSLSRNYGYTF
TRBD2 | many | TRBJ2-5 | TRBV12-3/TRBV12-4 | TGTGCCAGCAGGTTAGCGGGGGGCGAGGAGACCCAGTACTTC | CASRLAGGEETQYF
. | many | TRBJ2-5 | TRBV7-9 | TGTGCCAGCAGTCTAGGAGCAGGGGCCCAAGAGACCCAGTACTTC | CASSLGAGAQETQYF
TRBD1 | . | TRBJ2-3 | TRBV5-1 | TGCGCCAGCAGCGCATACAGGGGGCAAGGGGATACGCAGTATTTT | CASSAYRGQGDTQYF
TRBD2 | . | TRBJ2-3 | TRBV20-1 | TGCAGTGCCCCGAGGACTAGCGGGGCCTACACTAGCACAGATACGCAGTATTTT | CSAPRTSGAYTSTDTQYF
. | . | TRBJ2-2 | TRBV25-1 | TGTGCCAGCAGAAGCGGACAGAACACCGGGGAGCTGTTTTTT | CASRSGQNTGELFF
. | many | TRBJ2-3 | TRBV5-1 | TGCGCCAGCAGCTTGGCGGAGAGCACAGATACGCAGTATTTT | CASSLAESTDTQYF
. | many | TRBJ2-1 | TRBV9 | TGTGCCAGCAGCGTATCTGCCTTCGATGAGCAGTTCTTC | CASSVSAFDEQFF
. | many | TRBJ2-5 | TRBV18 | TGTGCCAGCTCACCGCAGCTGTTAGCAGAGACCCAGTACTTC | CASSPQLLAETQYF
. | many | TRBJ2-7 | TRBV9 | TGTGCCAGCAGCGTAGGAGGGGGCGAGCAGTACTTC | CASSVGGGEQYF
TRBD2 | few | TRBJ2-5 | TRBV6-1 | TGTGCCAGCAGTGTGTCGGGGGGGAGACAAGAGACCCAGTACTTC | CASSVSGGRQETQYF
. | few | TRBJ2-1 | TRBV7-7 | TGTGCTAGCAGCCCCGCCGGGGGATGGGGCTCCTACAATGAGCAGTTCTTC | CASSPAGGWGSYNEQFF
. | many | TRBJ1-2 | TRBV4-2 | TGTGCCAGCAGCCAAGAAGCAGGCTACACCTTC | CASSQEAGYTF
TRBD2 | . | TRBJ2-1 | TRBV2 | TGTGCCAGCAAACGGACTAGCGGGGCCTACAATGAGCAGTTCTTC | CASKRTSGAYNEQFF
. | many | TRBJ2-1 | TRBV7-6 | TGTGCCAGCAGCTTATTTACAGGATTGAGTGAGCAGTTCTTC | CASSLFTGLSEQFF
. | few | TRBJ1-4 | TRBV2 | TGTGCCAGCAGCGTCACCTTGACGAGCAGTACCGATGAAAAACTGTTTTTT | CASSVTLTSSTDEKLFF
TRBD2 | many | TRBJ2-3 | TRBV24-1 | TGTGCCACCAGTGATTGGGGCGGGGGGACGGCAGATACGCAGTATTTT | CATSDWGGGTADTQYF
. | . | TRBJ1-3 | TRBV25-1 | TGTGCCAGCAGTCTCTTTGGAAACACCATATATTTT | CASSLFGNTIYF
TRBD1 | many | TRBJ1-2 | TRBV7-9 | TGTGCCAGCAGCTTCAGACAGGGGAATGGCTACACCTTC | CASSFRQGNGYTF
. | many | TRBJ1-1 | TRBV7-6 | TGTGCCAGCAGCTTAGCGTTTAGGGGCGGGAACACTGAAGCTTTCTTT | CASSLAFRGGNTEAFF
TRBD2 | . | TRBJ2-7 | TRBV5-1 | TGCGCCAGCAAGATACTAGCGGGGGCTTCCTACGAGCAGTACTTC | CASKILAGASYEQYF
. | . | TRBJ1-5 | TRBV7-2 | TGTGCCAGCAGCTTAGATCCGGCCAACCGAAGGCCCCAGCATTTT | CASSLDPANRRPQHF
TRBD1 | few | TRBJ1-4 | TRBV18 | TGTGCCAGCTCACCGCGGGAACAGGGGTCTGGCGAAAAACTGTTTTTT | CASSPREQGSGEKLFF
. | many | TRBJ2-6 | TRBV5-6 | TGTGCCAGCAGCTTGACCAACGTCCTGACTTTC | CASSLTNVLTF
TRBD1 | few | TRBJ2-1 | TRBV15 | TGTGCCACCAGCAAAGGGACAGGGACTTACAATGAGCAGTTCTTC | CATSKGTGTYNEQFF
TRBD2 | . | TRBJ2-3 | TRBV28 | TGTGCCAGCAGTCGTATAGCGGGTACTAGCACAGATACGCAGTATTTT | CASSRIAGTSTDTQYF
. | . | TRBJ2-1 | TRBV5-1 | TGCGCCAGCAGCTTACAGGGTTTCAACAATGAGCAGTTCTTC | CASSLQGFNNEQFF
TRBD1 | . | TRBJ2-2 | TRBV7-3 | TGTGCCAGCAGCTTAGCCGGGACAGGGGGCACCGGGGAGCTGTCTTTT | CASSLAGTGGTGELSF
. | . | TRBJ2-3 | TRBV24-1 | TGTGCCACCAGTGCCCTAGGGAGGAAAGGCACAGATACGCAGTATTTT | CATSALGRKGTDTQYF
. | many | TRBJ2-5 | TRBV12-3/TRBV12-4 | TGTGCCAGCAGTTTGAGAAGGACCCAGTACTTC | CASSLRRTQYF
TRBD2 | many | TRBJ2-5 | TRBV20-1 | TGCAGTAGACTAGCGACGGGGGAGACCCAGTACTTC | CSRLATGETQYF
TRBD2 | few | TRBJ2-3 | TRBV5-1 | TGCGCCAGCAGCTCGAGAGCGGGGGCGGAAGATACGCAGTATTTT | CASSSRAGAEDTQYF
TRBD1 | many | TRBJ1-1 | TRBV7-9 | TGTGCCAGCAGCCCGACAGGGGTAATAGGGAACACTGAAGCTTTCTTT | CASSPTGVIGNTEAFF
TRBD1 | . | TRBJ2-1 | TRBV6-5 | TGTGCCAGCAGCCCCGTGGGGACAGGGGCTCCAATTTACAATGAGCAGTTCTTC | CASSPVGTGAPIYNEQFF
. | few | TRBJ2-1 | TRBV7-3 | TGTGCCAGCAGCTTAAGACGCATCCATGAGCAGTTCTTC | CASSLRRIHEQFF
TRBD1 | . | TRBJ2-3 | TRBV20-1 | TGCAGTGCCAAAGGACAGGGTTGGCCAGATACGCAGTATTTT | CSAKGQGWPDTQYF
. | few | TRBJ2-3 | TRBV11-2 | TGTGCCAGCAGCTTAGCGGCAGGGGCTAGCACAGATACGCAGTATTTT | CASSLAAGASTDTQYF
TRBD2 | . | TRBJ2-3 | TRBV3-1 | TGTGCCAGCAGCCAAGAGGGGGGACTATCCCTTCCTAGCACAGATACGCAGTATTTT | CASSQEGGLSLPSTDTQYF
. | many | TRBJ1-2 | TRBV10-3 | TGTGCCATCAGTGATACCAGGGAGTCCTCCTATGGCTACACCTTC | CAISDTRESSYGYTF